This T cell receptor (beta chain) is drawn from a study of memory CD8 T cells in hepatitis C reinfection. Study in general: A couple of donors resolved primary infection, then developed chronic reinfection.

Time point noted: peak reinfection, 3 to 8 weeks after reinfection detection. Sorted cells were sequenced directly ex vivo without any in vitro expansion. Donors came from people who inject drugs enrolled in HEPCO, Canada. Total naive CD8 T cells were sorted as viable CD3+ CD8+ CD45RO- cells from two donors. Measured with immunoSEQ multiplex PCR; TCRdb has only the in-frame clones, and not every one. The sample has 44,000 or so clones, over 75% seen once. Trimming removed 2 bases from V and 6 bases from J, with 10 bases in between. Germline-derived CDR1 and CDR2 are GTSNPN and SVGIG (reference sequence). This CDR3 comprises 12 residues. Comment on this clone: As yet, its antigen is unknown.

Regarding the study as a whole: Only a handful of donors prevented definitive conclusions about public clonotypes.

The sequenced material came from naive CD8+ T cells sorted from blood. The TCR originated in a man aged 18 to 30 with hepatitis C virus infection. The V call is TRBV30, the J call TRBJ1-2, with D unclear. The CDR3 region has the DNA TGTGCCTGGAGTACAGAGTATCATGGCTACACCTTC. This sequence encodes CAWSTEYHGYTF.